This T cell receptor beta chain is drawn from a study of Ad26.COV2.S vaccination and SARS-CoV-2 variants. The treatment here: roughly 19 received Ad26.COV2.S at low or high dose, single or two shots; roughly 5 received placebo; per-sample allocation not given. Following the first vaccine or placebo injection, samples were taken on day 63. Boston hosted the donor, who was an adult aged 18-55 years. Concerning this clone itself: The antigen remains unidentified.

Findings of the study overall: Breadth and depth estimates from TCRs may understate total T cell responses. Spike-specific responses of CD8+ and CD4+ T cells were reported to display substantial breadth after vaccination.

Data came from immunoSEQ multiplex PCR; TCRdb stores just in-frame clones and leaves some out. The data contain about 350,000 clones, 80% to 90% of them seen just once; the ten biggest clones take up about 3.4%. V was shortened by 4 bases and J by 3 bases, with 12 bases between the two germline ends. Germline CDR1 LGHDT, CDR2 YNNKEL (reference sequence). The CDR3 spans 14 residues. The sequenced sample was peripheral blood, obtained in a trial of Ad26.COV2.S vaccine versus placebo. V and J are TRBV3-1 (or the pseudogene TRBV3-2) and TRBJ1-1; maybe TRBD1 (5 bases). This TCR was sampled from a person between 18 and 60 years old who received the Ad26.COV2.S COVID-19 vaccine or a placebo. CDR3 DNA sequence: TGTGCCAGCAGCCGGTCAGGGCTCGACACTGAAGCTTTCTTT. Translation gives CASSRSGLDTEAFF.